The 5 T cell receptor beta chains below were found in one sample sequenced in a study of CD8+CD57+ T cells in acquired aplastic anemia. TCR beta VDJ combinations and CDR3 sequences were profiled from genomic DNA. A single record per CDR3 protein comes from TCRdb applying MiXCR to the reads. The sample lists roughly 180,000 distinct CDR3 sequences, less than 50% occurring once. Individuals selected for sequencing had exhibited CD8+CD57+ cell expansion on flow cytometry. The specimen was sorted CD4+, CD8+, or CD8+CD57+ T cells (not recorded which) from PBMCs. These receptors were obtained from a human donor with aplastic anemia.

This clonotype was counted only a few times. The chain links TRBV9 to TRBJ2-5; possibly TRBD1 for D (6 bases). Trimming removed 0 bases from V and 4 bases from J, with 7 bases in between. CDR3 length equals 13 residues. CDR1 is SGDLS and CDR2 is YYNGEE in the germline V gene. The CDR3 region has the DNA TGTGCCAGCAGCGTAGGGACAGCAGAGACCCAGTACTTC. This encodes CASSVGTAETQYF.

This clonotype was picked up many times. The chain joins TRBV9 to TRBJ2-1, with 9 bases lining up with TRBD1. CDR3 size: 15 residues. CDR1 SGDLS and CDR2 YYNGEE come from the germline V gene. The J segment lost 6 bases and the V segment lost 4 bases, leaving 8 bases of the junction unmatched. The CDR3, as DNA: TGTGCCAGCAGCAGCCGGGACAGGGTCACCAATGAGCAGTTCTTC. Amino acid sequence: CASSSRDRVTNEQFF.

This clonotype was detected many times. This rearrangement joins TRBV20-1 to TRBJ2-3; 8 nucleotides align to TRBD2. J was trimmed by 6 bases and V by 0 bases; bases with no gene match: 5. The length of the CDR3 is 14 residues. The V gene's germline CDR1 is DFQATT and CDR2 SNEGSKA (reference sequence). The CDR3 is CSARDPRGVDTQYF. CDR3 sequence (DNA): TGCAGTGCTAGAGATCCGCGGGGGGTTGATACGCAGTATTTT.

This clonotype came up many times. V usage is TRBV19 and J usage is TRBJ1-1; 7 bases are shared with TRBD1. Germline CDR1 and CDR2: LNHDA and SQIVND (reference sequence). The CDR3 totals 15 residues. The junction had 4 bases not matched to a gene; V was cut back by 2 bases and J by 1 base. The DNA for the CDR3 is TGTGCCAGTAGTATATCAGGGGGTCGGAACACTGAAGCTTTCTTT. As protein: CASSISGGRNTEAFF.

This clonotype was picked up a small number of times. The chain has TRBV19 and TRBJ1-1, with TRBD1 identical over 7 bases. The germline gives CDR1 LNHDA, CDR2 SQIVND (reference sequence). This CDR3 has 15 amino acids. With 4 bases clipped from V and 5 bases from J, the junction kept 10 bases outside the gene matches. The CDR3 nucleotides are TGTGCCAGTAGTACTTCGACAGGGTCGGATACTGAAGCTTTCTTT. Protein sequence: CASSTSTGSDTEAFF.